This T cell receptor beta chain was profiled in a study of beta chain features in type 1 diabetes. This CDR3 spans 17 amino acids. V dropped 5 bases and J dropped 2; count of bases not matched to a gene: 9. Germline CDR1 and CDR2: MNHEY and SMNVEV (reference sequence). This clone was counted between two and nine times. Antigen unknown. Study conclusions and caveats: Significant though moderate, a shortening of TCRB CDR3s appeared in all four CD4+ subsets of Type 1 diabetes patients.

All of the isolated RNA was reverse transcribed, so expressed TCRB transcripts were sequenced. Some clones are missing from TCRdb's copy, which holds only in-frame ones; the method was immunoSEQ multiplex PCR. The sample contains around 710,000 clones, approximately 13% of which appear only once. This chain links TRBV27 with TRBJ2-3; 11 nucleotides match TRBD2. The TCR sequence derives from a man younger than 40 with type 1 diabetes. The sample was naive CD4+ T cells from blood. The CDR3 spells CASSRLAGISITDTQYF. In nucleotides, the CDR3 is TGTGCCAGCAGTCGACTAGCGGGGATTTCAATCACAGATACGCAGTATTTT.